Detailed here is one T cell receptor (beta chain). Its antigen is unknown. Base qualities were left out, and no much larger clone turns up one base away. This record comes from a study of blood T cell repertoires in COVID-19 (TCRdb year 2020). Context from the whole study: Collaborator samples came from the United States, Italy and Spain and covered acute and convalescent phases of COVID-19. The repertoires were released in a freely available public database intended as a resource for research on the immune response to SARS-CoV-2. Nearly every sample came with metadata listing a de-identified subject ID, COVID-19 status, age in years and sex. The samples were drawn from two sources: the first 160 participants of the ongoing ImmuneRACE study, and some 1,300 subjects contributed by 6 global collaborators. The material from the prospective study consisted of cDNA or gDNA derived from T cells, B-cell-depleted T cells, or PBMCs. Subjects who had been exposed to COVID-19, were actively infected with it, or had recovered from it provided the deeply sampled blood TCRbeta repertoires that made up the dataset. Where HLA class I and class II types were available, the types were taken from metadata supplied by the sample provider, not from assay-based typing. Results the study describes overall, beyond this receptor: How much clinical and demographic metadata was included differed by source and by participant, and the metadata was provided uncurated.

The immunoSEQ Assay, a bias-controlled multiplex PCR, was used to amplify TCRbeta CDR3 regions from genomic DNA. Regarding the original processing steps: The number of nucleated cells in each sample was estimated from the amplification of reference gene primers within the assay. Sequence reads were collapsed and filtered to measure the absolute abundance of every unique TCRbeta CDR3 rearrangement. For each sample, productive Simpson clonality was calculated as the square root of Simpson's diversity index over productive rearrangements. TCRdb's version of the immuneACCESS table is confined to in-frame rearrangements and falls short of the full clone set. An unresolved V gene accounts for under half of the shortfall where checked; the remainder is of unknown origin. That table furnishes V, J and clone size, whereas the DNA furnished D and trimming. Across this sample there are 70,000 to 80,000 clones, with 75% to 95% seen only once. About 5% of the sample is taken by the ten largest.

The trim is 4 bases for V and 5 bases for J, with a gap of 9 bases between the germline ends. Taken from cysteine to phenylalanine, the CDR3 has 13 residues. Only CDR3 DNA remains: 39 bases, in frame from the first base. The germline V gene gives CDR1 as SNHLY and CDR2 as FYNNEI. The collaborating institutions used their own protocols to collect whole blood in K2EDTA tubes. Collaborator samples were shipped for TCRbeta analysis as frozen whole blood, isolated PBMCs, or DNA extracted from either sample type. Sequencing was done on a sample of peripheral blood. The sequence links TRBV2 to TRBJ1-5, with the D gene not clear enough to name. The TCR originated in a woman aged 55-69 years with active COVID-19. The encoded CDR3 is CASSGSTDQPQHF. Here is the DNA: TGTGCCAGCAGTGGATCCACAGATCAGCCCCAGCATTTT.